Shown below are 13 T cell receptor beta chains from a single sample sequenced in a study of Graves' ophthalmopathy and Graves' hyperthyroidism. Investigators amplified TCR beta CDR3 regions from RNA transcripts. RT-PCR in the first round used HTBI primers; a second-round multiplex PCR followed. From the multiplex PCR reads, TCRdb called clonotypes with MiXCR, one entry per CDR3 protein. Among around 1.1 million distinct CDR3 sequences, less than 45% were seen once, and the ten largest hold over 8.5%. Sequencing used peripheral blood or thyroid tissue (not recorded which). These TCRs come from an adult man with Graves' hyperthyroidism.

The table lists this clonotype with many counts. CDR3 protein: CASSARVENTEAFF. CDR3 bases: TGTGCCAGCAGCGCCAGGGTCGAGAACACTGAAGCTTTCTTT. The rearrangement links TRBV12-3 or TRBV12-4 to TRBJ1-1, with D possibly TRBD1 on 5 matching bases. V was clipped by 6 bases and J by 1 base, with 12 bases between them. There are 14 residues in the CDR3.

The chain joins TRBV20-1 to TRBJ2-5; tentatively, D is TRBD1 (5 bases). Deletions cut 2 bases from V and 2 bases from J, with 12 bases between. Germline CDR1 DFQATT, CDR2 SNEGSKA (reference sequence). The CDR3 covers 14 residues. CDR3 in DNA: TGCAGTGCTAGACTAGGGGATTCACAAGAGACCCAGTACTTC. Translated, it gives CSARLGDSQETQYF.

For this clonotype: A much larger clone is a single base away; this may be a read error. The chain employs TRBV4-3 and TRBJ2-5; D perhaps matches TRBD1 (6 bases). This CDR3 has 15 residues. V was cut by 4 bases and J by 1 base, with 13 bases left in between. Germline lookup yields CDR1 LGHNA and CDR2 YSLEER. This CDR3 reads CASSRGQQIQETQYF. In nucleotides, the CDR3 is TGCGCCAGCAGCCGAGGACAGCAGATCCAAGAGACCCAGTACTTC.

There are many counts of this clonotype. The chain couples TRBV24-1 to TRBJ2-5; TRBD1 agrees at 8 bases. This CDR3 region has 15 residues. V shed 1 base, J shed 1 base, and the junction held 1 base outside the gene matches. The germline V gene has CDR1 KGHDR and CDR2 SFDVKD. CDR3 coding DNA: TGTGCCACCAGTGATTTAGGACAGGGCCAAGAGACCCAGTACTTC. The encoded protein is CATSDLGQGQETQYF.

This clonotype has a count of ten or more. This chain links TRBV10-3 with TRBJ2-2; D possibly uses TRBD1 or TRBD2 (5 bases each). V gave up 7 bases and J gave up 3 bases, with 12 bases separating them. The CDR3 covers 14 residues. The germline V gene encodes CDR1 ENHRY and CDR2 SYGVKD. The CDR3, as DNA: TGTGCCATCAAAGGGACGGTGGACACCGGGGAGCTGTTTTTT. This sequence encodes CAIKGTVDTGELFF.

In regard to this clonotype: One end of the junction is discordant with germline, which a read error may explain. This chain joins TRBV10-2 and TRBJ2-5; 10 nucleotides match TRBD2. CDR3 length: 17 residues. Germline CDR1 reads WSHSY; CDR2 reads SAAADI. The DNA for the CDR3 is TGTGCCAGCAGTGAAGCGGGGGGGGTCCGCACTAAAGAGACCCAGTACTTC. Translated: CASSEAGGVRTKETQYF.

A remark on this clonotype: Its ends do not fully match the called genes, so a read error is possible. V and J are TRBV10-3 and TRBJ1-2; D not certain. CDR1 is ENHRY and CDR2 is SYGVKD in the germline V gene. The CDR3 runs to 11 residues. The CDR3 protein is CASSDEGLDTF. DNA for the CDR3: TGTGCCAGCAGTGACGAGGGCTTGGACACCTTC.

The table lists this clonotype with many counts. V and J are TRBV29-1 and TRBJ2-7; D might be TRBD2 (7 bases). V lost 2 bases to trimming and J lost 4 bases, with 15 bases between them. This CDR3 spans 14 amino acids. Germline V lookup: CDR1 SQVTM, CDR2 ANQGSEA. CDR3 region: CSVETSGGQYEQYF. The CDR3 DNA reads TGCAGCGTTGAAACATCGGGGGGCCAGTACGAGCAGTACTTC.

The rearrangement links TRBV11-2 to TRBJ2-2; D is uncertain. Between the trimmed V and J ends, which lost 1 base and 4 bases, there was a span of 10 bases. Germline loops: CDR1 SGHAT, CDR2 FQNNGV. There are 15 residues in the CDR3. The CDR3: CASSLGGTSTGELFF. CDR3 bases: TGTGCCAGCAGCTTAGGCGGAACGAGCACCGGGGAGCTGTTTTTT.

This clonotype was found a few times. The chain couples TRBV7-2 to TRBJ2-7, with TRBD1 identical over 7 bases. J lost 3 bases, V lost 6 bases, and 8 bases had no gene match. In germline, CDR1 is SGHTA, CDR2 FQGNSA. The length of the CDR3 is 14 residues. The CDR3 here is CASSYTTGSYEQYF. The CDR3 region has the DNA TGTGCCAGCAGTTACACGACAGGGAGCTACGAGCAGTACTTC. The whole variable domain, filled in from reference TRBV7-2 and TRBJ2-7, reads GAGVSQSPSNKVTEKGKDVELRCDPISGHTALYWYRQSLGQGLEFLIYFQGNSAPDKSGLPSDRFSAERTGGSVSTLTIQRTQQEDSAVYLCASSYTTGSYEQYFGPGTRLTVT.

In its sample, this clonotype was seen many times. This chain connects TRBV7-8 to TRBJ1-4; D is ambiguous. The CDR3 spans 15 residues. V lost 2 bases, J lost 3 bases, and 10 bases lay in between. CDR1 and CDR2 from the germline V gene are SGHVS and FQNEAQ. In nucleotides, the CDR3 is TGTGCCAGCAGCTTAAGGGCTATGGCTAATGAAAAACTGTTTTTT. Translating it yields CASSLRAMANEKLFF.

Details on this clonotype: This CDR3 is missing its conserved last phenylalanine or tryptophan, likely due to a read error. The V call is TRBV24-1, the J call TRBJ1-3, with a possible D match to TRBD1 (5 bases). Trimming pared 4 bases from V and 2 bases from J, leaving 8 bases between. CDR1 KGHDR and CDR2 SFDVKD come from the germline V gene. The CDR3 runs to 14 residues. As DNA, the CDR3 is TGTGCCACCAGTGACCCCAGGGCTGGAAACACCATATATTCT. Translated, it gives CATSDPRAGNTIYS.

This clonotype was detected many times. This chain joins TRBV29-1 and TRBJ2-7, with D maybe TRBD2 (6 bases). The CDR3 contains 15 residues. Germline CDR1 and CDR2: SQVTM and ANQGSEA. The V gene lost 0 bases and the J gene lost 1 base, with 13 bases spanning the gap. The CDR3 protein is CSVEDLGGGSYEQYF. The CDR3 DNA is TGCAGCGTTGAAGATCTCGGGGGAGGATCCTACGAGCAGTACTTC.